This TCR beta chain is from a study of blood T cell repertoires in COVID-19. The V gene lost 2 bases and the J gene lost 6 bases, with 14 bases spanning the gap. CDR1 is SGHDT and CDR2 is YYEEEE in the germline V gene. CDR3 size: 15 residues. Recruits, aged about 18 to 100 years, lived in about two dozen US areas. Recovery among Cohort 3 donors was established by two negative PCRs, clearance, or symptom resolution. Per the original data handling: Estimated nucleated cell counts came from reference gene primer amplification. The protocol was immunoSEQ multiplex PCR, while the TCRdb copy is restricted to in-frame clones and leaves out a portion. The DNA gave D and trimming, while V, J and clone size come from that table. The repertoire has 300,000 to 400,000 clones, 80% to 90% of them found once; the top ten carry more than 0.8%.

Sequenced input: PBMCs or T cells enriched from blood (not recorded which). The gene calls are TRBV5-6 and TRBJ2-2, with D hard to call. This receptor was identified in a man aged 18 to 35 who had recovered from COVID-19. DNA for the CDR3: TGTGCCAGCAGCTTCGACACAGTTATCTCCGGGGAGCTGTTTTTT. Translating it yields CASSFDTVISGELFF. The full variable domain, its missing parts supplied by reference TRBV5-6 and TRBJ2-2, is DAGVTQSPTHLIKTRGQQVTLRCSPKSGHDTVSWYQQALGQGPQFIFQYYEEEERQRGNFPDRFSGHQFPNYSSELNVNALLLGDSALYLCASSFDTVISGELFFGEGSRLTVL.